Listed below are T cell receptor beta chains from one sample, sequenced in a study of CD8 T cells in ankylosing spondylitis. TCRdb fed the 5' RACE reads into MiXCR, producing one record per CDR3 protein. The repertoire holds 700,000 or so distinct CDR3 sequences, with roughly 19% as singletons. Material for sequencing was blood, either unsorted or a sorted T cell fraction (not recorded which). Receptor source: a male donor with ankylosing spondylitis. The CDR3 runs from the conserved cysteine through the conserved F or W. D genes are given only for firm matches. Rows give clone size only sometimes, using once, few, many, or a class for an expanded clone.

d_call clone_size j_call v_call cdr3_aa cdr3_nt
NA few TRBJ1-2 TRBV29-1 CSVQEIGRHPNYGYTF TGCAGCGTTCAGGAGATCGGCCGTCATCCTAACTATGGCTACACCTTC
TRBD2 few TRBJ2-1 TRBV28 CANERTSWRNEQFF TGTGCCAACGAGAGGACTAGTTGGAGGAATGAGCAGTTCTTC
NA NA TRBJ1-2 TRBV20-1 CSAIRNGYTF TGCAGTGCTATTAGGAACGGCTACACCTTC
NA NA TRBJ1-1 TRBV15 CATSRDLALLNTEAFF TGTGCCACCAGCAGAGACCTAGCGTTACTGAACACTGAAGCTTTCTTT
NA many TRBJ1-1 TRBV29-1 CSVVLGDTEAFF TGCAGCGTTGTCCTTGGGGACACTGAAGCTTTCTTT
NA NA TRBJ2-7 TRBV12-3/TRBV12-4 CASKVGENSYEQYF TGTGCCAGCAAGGTAGGGGAGAACTCCTACGAGCAGTACTTC
TRBD1 NA TRBJ2-1 TRBV6-4 CASSVMGQGANEQFF TGTGCCAGCAGTGTTATGGGACAGGGGGCTAATGAGCAGTTCTTC
NA few TRBJ2-7 TRBV27 CASSPPPDSSYEQYF TGTGCCAGCAGTCCACCCCCCGACAGCTCCTACGAGCAGTACTTC
TRBD2 NA TRBJ2-7 TRBV20-1 CSARRGGLEQYF TGCAGTGCGAGGAGGGGAGGGCTTGAGCAGTACTTC
NA NA TRBJ1-5 TRBV12-3/TRBV12-4 CASSPVGRGNQPQHF TGTGCCAGCAGTCCTGTGGGCAGGGGCAATCAGCCCCAGCATTTT
TRBD2 NA TRBJ2-7 TRBV11-1 CASSTITGTSGRTYEQYF TGTGCCAGCAGTACAATTACCGGGACTAGCGGGAGAACCTACGAGCAGTACTTC
TRBD2 many TRBJ2-1 TRBV15 CATSRNLAGPYNEQFF TGTGCCACCAGCAGAAACCTAGCGGGACCCTACAATGAGCAGTTCTTC
TRBD1 NA TRBJ1-5 TRBV4-1 CASSQDQGGPQPQHF TGCGCCAGCAGCCAAGATCAGGGGGGTCCTCAGCCCCAGCATTTT
TRBD1 few TRBJ1-6 TRBV20-1 CSAREAGTGISPLHF TGCAGTGCTAGAGAAGCGGGGACAGGGATTTCACCCCTCCACTTT
NA few TRBJ2-7 TRBV9 CASSVGDRGEQYF TGTGCCAGCAGCGTAGGGGATAGAGGGGAGCAGTACTTC
TRBD1 NA TRBJ2-7 TRBV29-1 CSVGLTGGYEQYF TGCAGCGTTGGCTTGACAGGGGGCTACGAGCAGTACTTC
TRBD2 few TRBJ2-1 TRBV12-3/TRBV12-4 CASRGGTSGPSYNEQFF TGTGCCAGCAGGGGCGGGACTAGCGGCCCCTCCTACAATGAGCAGTTCTTC
NA few TRBJ1-1 TRBV5-1 CASSHQTGANTEAFF TGCGCCAGCAGCCACCAAACGGGGGCTAACACTGAAGCTTTCTTT
NA few TRBJ1-2 TRBV20-1 CSARGLANYGYTF TGCAGTGCCCGGGGACTAGCAAACTATGGCTACACCTTC
TRBD2 few TRBJ2-3 TRBV7-8 CASSALAGGSTDTQYF TGTGCCAGCAGCGCATTAGCGGGAGGAAGTACAGATACGCAGTATTTT
NA NA TRBJ2-5 TRBV6-2/TRBV6-3 CASSSIPGNQRKTQYF TGTGCCAGCAGTTCTATCCCGGGGAACCAAAGGAAGACCCAGTACTTC
NA NA TRBJ1-1 TRBV6-1 CASRREGEAFF TGTGCCAGCCGACGGGAAGGAGAAGCTTTCTTT
NA NA TRBJ1-1 TRBV5-1 CASSLGHGGTEAFF TGCGCCAGCAGCTTAGGTCACGGTGGGACTGAAGCTTTCTTT
NA few TRBJ2-3 TRBV24-1 CATSDAGSTDTQYF TGTGCCACCAGTGACGCGGGGAGTACAGATACGCAGTATTTT
TRBD1 NA TRBJ1-3 TRBV7-9 CASSFQGDAIYF TGTGCCAGCAGCTTTCAGGGGGACGCCATATATTTT
NA few TRBJ1-2 TRBV27 CASTTSSLDGEYRGYTF TGTGCCAGCACCACCTCTTCACTCGACGGGGAATATAGGGGCTACACCTTC
NA NA TRBJ2-1 TRBV7-9 CASSLSYGLNEQFF TGTGCCAGCAGCTTAAGCTACGGACTAAATGAGCAGTTCTTC
NA NA TRBJ2-5 TRBV21-1 CASSNPGTICAPKGTQYF TGTGCCAGCAGCAACCCCGGGACGATCTGTGCCCCAAAAGGGACCCAGTACTTC